One and the same sample provided the 13 T cell receptor beta chains below, sequenced in a study of Graves' ophthalmopathy and Graves' hyperthyroidism. Amplifying from RNA transcripts, the study obtained TCR beta CDR3 regions. RT-PCR was first run with HTBI primers, then multiplex PCR in a second round. Via MiXCR, TCRdb re-called the multiplex PCR reads, giving one row per CDR3 protein. This sample has around 1.1 million distinct CDR3 sequences, with about 38% found just once. Sequencing was performed on peripheral blood or thyroid tissue (not recorded which). Receptors were obtained from an adult man with Graves' hyperthyroidism.

The J gene is TRBJ2-7, the V gene TRBV12-3 or TRBV12-4, with 7 bases fitting TRBD2. The CDR3 extends over 16 amino acids. Unmatched junction bases numbered 13, after V lost 3 bases and J lost 5 bases. CDR3 sequence: CASSLVEASGTHEQYF. CDR3 bases: TGTGCCAGCAGTTTGGTTGAGGCTAGCGGCACCCACGAGCAGTACTTC.

This chain joins TRBV6-2 or TRBV6-3 and TRBJ1-5; D may be TRBD1 (5 bases). This CDR3 has 14 amino acids. Trimming cost V 6 bases and J 6 bases, with 15 bases left between them. Germline assignment: CDR1 MNHEY and CDR2 SVGEGT. As DNA, the CDR3 is TGTGCCAGCAGCCTTCCTGGGACGGGTCAGCCCCAGCATTTT. Translating gives CASSLPGTGQPQHF.

The chain links TRBV11-1 to TRBJ1-4; a possible D gene is TRBD1 (5 bases). Trimming pared 5 bases from V and 2 bases from J, leaving 18 bases between. The CDR3 spans 17 residues. Germline V CDR1 and CDR2: SGHAT, FQDESV (reference sequence). DNA of the CDR3: TGTGCCAGCAGCCAAGGGATACAGGCTGGGACTAATGAAAAACTGTTTTTT. Amino acids: CASSQGIQAGTNEKLFF.

This sequence joins TRBV6-6 and TRBJ1-1; 8 bases fit TRBD1. Unmatched junction bases numbered 7, after V lost 7 bases and J lost 6 bases. CDR3 size: 13 residues. The germline V gene has CDR1 MNHNY and CDR2 SVGAGI (reference sequence). The CDR3 DNA reads as TGTGCCAGCACCCCAGGGGGCAACGCTGAAGCTTTCTTT. Its protein product is CASTPGGNAEAFF.

This clonotype was observed once. The V gene is TRBV11-2, the J gene TRBJ2-1, with D unresolved. CDR1 is SGHAT and CDR2 is FQNNGV in the germline V gene. The CDR3 totals 13 residues. V lost 1 base to trimming and J lost 6 bases, with 7 bases between them. The CDR3 nucleotides read TGTGCCAGCAGCTTAGGAGGCGGCAATGAGCAGTTCTTC. The encoded protein is CASSLGGGNEQFF.

With regard to this clonotype: Just one base apart from a much larger clone, this may be a read error. V and J are TRBV7-4 and TRBJ2-7; 10 bases map to TRBD2. Germline trimming cut 3 bases from V and 4 bases from J; bases unmatched to any gene: 6. Germline-derived CDR1 and CDR2 are SGHVT and SQSDAQ. CDR3 length: 15 amino acids. CDR3 sequence: CASSFRASGSYEQYF. The CDR3 region has the DNA TGTGCCAGCAGCTTTCGGGCTAGCGGGAGTTACGAGCAGTACTTC. Supplemented by reference TRBV7-4 and TRBJ2-7, the full variable domain reads GAGVSQSPRYKVAKRGRDVALRCDSISGHVTLYWYRQTLGQGSEVLTYSQSDAQRDKSGRPSGRFSAERPERSVSTLKIQRTEQGDSAVYLCASSFRASGSYEQYFGPGTRLTVT.

The sample holds many counts of this clonotype. The rearrangement uses TRBV29-1 and TRBJ1-1, with D perhaps matching TRBD1 (6 bases). Germline loops: CDR1 SQVTM, CDR2 ANQGSEA. The V end lost 7 bases, the J end lost 3 bases, and 15 bases lay between the germline ends. This CDR3 comprises 13 residues. In nucleotides, the CDR3 is TGCAGCGCCGAAGGGGCAGGGGACACTGAAGCTTTCTTT. It is translated as CSAEGAGDTEAFF.

V gene TRBV5-1 combines with J gene TRBJ2-5, with D tentatively TRBD1 or TRBD2 (5 bases each). V lost 3 bases, J lost 1 base, and 13 bases lay in between. The V gene's germline CDR1 is SGHRS and CDR2 YFSETQ. The CDR3 sequence is 15 residues long. The CDR3 DNA is TGCGCCAGCAGCTCCCGGTGGGGGACCCAAGAGACCCAGTACTTC. This encodes CASSSRWGTQETQYF.

This clonotype has at least ten counts. V and J are TRBV29-1 and TRBJ2-7; 7 bases line up with TRBD1. Germline CDR1 reads SQVTM; CDR2 reads ANQGSEA. V shed 5 bases, J shed 7 bases, and the junction held 8 bases outside the gene matches. The CDR3 runs to 12 residues. The CDR3 DNA follows: TGCAGCGTTATGGGACAGAGAGGGGAGCAGTACTTC. Its protein product is CSVMGQRGEQYF.

The V and J genes are TRBV15 and TRBJ1-4, with 8 bases fitting TRBD1. V shed 3 bases, J shed 1 base, and the junction held 7 bases outside the gene matches. The CDR3 is made up of 17 amino acids. In germline, CDR1 is LNHNV, CDR2 YYDKDF (reference sequence). CDR3 loop: CATSSYGTGETNEKLFF. CDR3 nucleotide sequence: TGTGCCACCAGCAGCTACGGGACAGGCGAAACTAATGAAAAACTGTTTTTT.

The chain uses TRBV20-1 and TRBJ1-6; the match to TRBD1 covers 8 bases. CDR3 length: 15 amino acids. Germline V lookup: CDR1 DFQATT, CDR2 SNEGSKA (reference sequence). Germline trimming cut 5 bases from V and 3 bases from J; bases unmatched to any gene: 6. CDR3 DNA: TGCAGTGCTCGGAGGACAGGGAGCTATAATTCACCCCTCCACTTT. This codes for CSARRTGSYNSPLHF.

Details on this clonotype: A much bigger clone sits one base away, suggesting this may be a read error. The chain is built from TRBV9 and TRBJ1-1, with 7 bases lining up with TRBD1. The trim removed 4 bases at V and 1 base at J, leaving 10 bases unmatched. The CDR3 is 16 residues long. Germline assignment: CDR1 SGDLS and CDR2 YYNGEE. The CDR3 DNA sequence: TGTGCCAGCAGCCAGAGAACAGGGGCCACGAACACTGAAGCTTTCTTT. Translating it yields CASSQRTGATNTEAFF.

CDR3 amino acids: CSAVRESETQYF. The DNA for the CDR3 is TGCAGCGCCGTCCGGGAGTCGGAGACCCAGTACTTC. The rearrangement uses TRBV29-1 and TRBJ2-5, with D possibly being TRBD2 (6 bases). Trimming took off 7 bases at V and 5 bases at J, with 14 bases between the two ends. Germline CDR1 and CDR2: SQVTM and ANQGSEA. This CDR3 spans 12 amino acids.